This T cell receptor (beta chain) was identified during a study of T cells in Graves' hyperthyroidism and ophthalmopathy. The V gene's germline CDR1 is SEHNR and CDR2 FQNEAQ (reference sequence). The germline V and J ends were trimmed by 8 bases and 1 base, with 14 bases remaining between them. There are 14 residues in the CDR3. Study-level results: Stable hyperthyroidism was separated from ophthalmopathy by a model based on 13 V-J features.

Template material for amplifying TCR beta CDR3 regions consisted of RNA transcripts. During a first-round RT-PCR of the TCR CDR3, the HTBI primer set was used. TCRdb called the multiplex PCR reads again in MiXCR, with one record for every CDR3 protein. Of about 350,000 distinct CDR3 sequences in the sample, 11% to 15% were seen once. This clonotype was seen only once. The target antigen is unknown. The rearrangement joins TRBV7-9 to TRBJ1-2; D gene ambiguous. The sequence came from a woman in her 30s with Graves' hyperthyroidism. The sample consisted of blood. CDR3 amino acids: CASRQTTLNYGYTF. The CDR3 DNA is TGTGCCAGCCGGCAGACCACCCTTAACTATGGCTACACCTTC.